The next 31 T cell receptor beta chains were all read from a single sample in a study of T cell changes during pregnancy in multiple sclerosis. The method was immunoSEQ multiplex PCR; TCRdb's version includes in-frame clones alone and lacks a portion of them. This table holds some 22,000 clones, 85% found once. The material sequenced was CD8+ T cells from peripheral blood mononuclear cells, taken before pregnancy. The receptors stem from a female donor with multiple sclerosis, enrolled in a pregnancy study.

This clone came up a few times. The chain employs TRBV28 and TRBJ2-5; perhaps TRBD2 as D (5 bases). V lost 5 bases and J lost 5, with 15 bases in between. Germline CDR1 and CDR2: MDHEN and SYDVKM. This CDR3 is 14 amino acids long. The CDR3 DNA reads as TGTGCCAGCAGTCCAACCCGACGAGGGGAGACCCAGTACTTC. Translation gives CASSPTRRGETQYF. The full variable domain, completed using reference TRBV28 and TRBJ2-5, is DVKVTQSSRYLVKRTGEKVFLECVQDMDHENMFWYRQDPGLGLRLIYFSYDVKMKEKGDIPEGYSVSREKKERFSLILESASTNQTSMYLCASSPTRRGETQYFGPGTRLLVL.

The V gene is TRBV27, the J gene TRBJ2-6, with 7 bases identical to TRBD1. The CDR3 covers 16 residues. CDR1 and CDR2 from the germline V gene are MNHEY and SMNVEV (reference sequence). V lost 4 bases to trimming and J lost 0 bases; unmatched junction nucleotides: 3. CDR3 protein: CASSYAGGSGANVLTF. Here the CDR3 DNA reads TGTGCCAGCAGTTATGCAGGGGGCTCTGGGGCCAACGTCCTGACTTTC. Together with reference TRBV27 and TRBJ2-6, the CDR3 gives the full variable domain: EAQVTQNPRYLITVTGKKLTVTCSQNMNHEYMSWYRQDPGLGLRQIYYSMNVEVTDKGDVPEGYKVSRKEKRNFPLILESPSPNQTSLYFCASSYAGGSGANVLTFGAGSRLTVL.

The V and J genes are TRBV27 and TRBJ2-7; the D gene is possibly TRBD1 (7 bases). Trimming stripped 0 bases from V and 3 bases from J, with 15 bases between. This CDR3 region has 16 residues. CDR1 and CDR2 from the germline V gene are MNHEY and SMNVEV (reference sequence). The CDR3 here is CASSLSAGTVIYEQYF. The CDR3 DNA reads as TGTGCCAGCAGTTTATCCGCGGGGACAGTAATCTACGAGCAGTACTTC.

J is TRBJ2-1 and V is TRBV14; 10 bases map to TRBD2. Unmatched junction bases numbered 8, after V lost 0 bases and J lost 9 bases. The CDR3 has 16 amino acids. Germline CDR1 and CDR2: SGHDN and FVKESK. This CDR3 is CASSQEGAGGPPEQFF. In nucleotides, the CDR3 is TGTGCCAGCAGCCAAGAAGGAGCGGGAGGGCCTCCTGAGCAGTTCTTC.

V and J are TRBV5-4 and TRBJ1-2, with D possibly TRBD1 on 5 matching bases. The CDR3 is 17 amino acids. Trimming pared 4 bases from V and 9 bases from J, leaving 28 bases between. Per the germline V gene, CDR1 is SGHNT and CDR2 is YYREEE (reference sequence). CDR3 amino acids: CASSQVSTGYPALRYTF. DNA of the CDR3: TGTGCCAGCAGCCAAGTATCAACAGGCTACCCCGCCCTACGCTACACCTTC.

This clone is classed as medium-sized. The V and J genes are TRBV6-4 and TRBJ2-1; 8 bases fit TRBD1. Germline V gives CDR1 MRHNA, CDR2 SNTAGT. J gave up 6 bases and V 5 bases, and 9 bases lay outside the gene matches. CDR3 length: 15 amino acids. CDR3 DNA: TGTGCCAGCAGTTTCGGACAGGGAGCCGGCAATGAGCAGTTCTTC. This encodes CASSFGQGAGNEQFF.

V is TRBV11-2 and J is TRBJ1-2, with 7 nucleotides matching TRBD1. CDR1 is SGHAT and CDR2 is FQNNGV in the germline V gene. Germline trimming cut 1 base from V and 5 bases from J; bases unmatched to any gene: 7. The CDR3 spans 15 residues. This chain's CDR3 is CASSLGGQIQYGYTF. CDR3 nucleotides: TGTGCCAGCAGCTTAGGGGGACAGATCCAGTATGGCTACACCTTC.

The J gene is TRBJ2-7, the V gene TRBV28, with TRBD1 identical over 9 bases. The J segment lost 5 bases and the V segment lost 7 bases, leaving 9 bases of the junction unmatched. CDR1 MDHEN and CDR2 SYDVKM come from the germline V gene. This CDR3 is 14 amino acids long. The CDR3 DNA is TGTGCCAGCATCGGGACAGGGAGAAGCCACGAGCAGTACTTC. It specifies CASIGTGRSHEQYF.

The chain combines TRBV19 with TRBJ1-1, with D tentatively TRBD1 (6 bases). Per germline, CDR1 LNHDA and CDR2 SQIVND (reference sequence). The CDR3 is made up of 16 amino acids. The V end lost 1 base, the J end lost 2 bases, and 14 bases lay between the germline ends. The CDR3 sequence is CASSIVRQAENTEAFF. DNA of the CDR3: TGTGCCAGTAGTATAGTACGACAGGCGGAAAACACTGAAGCTTTCTTT.

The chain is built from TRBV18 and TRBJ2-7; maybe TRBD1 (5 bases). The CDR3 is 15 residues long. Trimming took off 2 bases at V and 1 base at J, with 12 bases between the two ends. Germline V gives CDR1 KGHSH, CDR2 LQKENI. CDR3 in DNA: TGTGCCAGCTCACCATCAGGGCCGCTTTCCTACGAGCAGTACTTC. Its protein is CASSPSGPLSYEQYF.

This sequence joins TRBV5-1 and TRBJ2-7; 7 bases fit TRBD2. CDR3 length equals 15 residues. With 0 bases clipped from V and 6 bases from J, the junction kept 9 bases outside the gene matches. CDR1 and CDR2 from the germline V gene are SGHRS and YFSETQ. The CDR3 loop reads CASSLDASGITEQYF. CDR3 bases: TGCGCCAGCAGCTTGGATGCGAGCGGGATCACCGAGCAGTACTTC.

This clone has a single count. The CDR3 region is CASSPGQLGDTQYF. The CDR3 DNA follows: TGTGCCAGCAGCCCAGGACAGTTGGGGGATACGCAGTATTTT. The chain recombines TRBV7-7 with TRBJ2-3, with D tentatively TRBD1 (6 bases). The germline V gene has CDR1 SSHAT and CDR2 FNYEAQ (reference sequence). V lost 5 bases to trimming and J lost 6 bases, with 15 bases between them. The CDR3 spans 14 residues.

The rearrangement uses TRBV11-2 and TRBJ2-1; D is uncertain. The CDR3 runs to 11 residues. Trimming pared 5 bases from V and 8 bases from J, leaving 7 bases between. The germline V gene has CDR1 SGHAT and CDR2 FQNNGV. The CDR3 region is CASSGADEQFF. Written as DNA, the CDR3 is TGTGCCAGCAGCGGTGCGGATGAGCAGTTCTTC.

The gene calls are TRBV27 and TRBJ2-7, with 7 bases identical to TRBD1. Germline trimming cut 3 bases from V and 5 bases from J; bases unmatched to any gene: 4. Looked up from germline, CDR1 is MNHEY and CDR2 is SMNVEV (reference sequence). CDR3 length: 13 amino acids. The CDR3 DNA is TGTGCCAGCAGTTTGGGGACAGCTAACGAGCAGTACTTC. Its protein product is CASSLGTANEQYF.

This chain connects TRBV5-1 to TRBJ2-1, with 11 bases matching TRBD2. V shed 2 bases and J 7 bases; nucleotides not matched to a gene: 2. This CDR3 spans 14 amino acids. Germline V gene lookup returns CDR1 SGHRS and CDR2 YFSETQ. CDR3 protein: CASSFPSGRNEQFF. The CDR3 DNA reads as TGCGCCAGCAGCTTCCCTAGCGGGAGGAATGAGCAGTTCTTC.

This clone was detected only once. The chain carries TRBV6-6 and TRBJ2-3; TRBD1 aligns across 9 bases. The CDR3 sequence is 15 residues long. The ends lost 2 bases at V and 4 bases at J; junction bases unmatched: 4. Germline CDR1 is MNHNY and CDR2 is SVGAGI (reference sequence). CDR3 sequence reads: CASSYHRGPADTQYF. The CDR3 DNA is TGTGCCAGCAGTTACCACAGGGGGCCGGCAGATACGCAGTATTTT.

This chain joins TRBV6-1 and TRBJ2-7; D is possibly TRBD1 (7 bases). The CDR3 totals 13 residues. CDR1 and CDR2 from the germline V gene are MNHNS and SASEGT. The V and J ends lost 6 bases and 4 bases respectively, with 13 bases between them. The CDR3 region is CASRFRGEYEQYF. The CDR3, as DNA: TGTGCCAGCAGGTTCAGGGGGGAATACGAGCAGTACTTC.

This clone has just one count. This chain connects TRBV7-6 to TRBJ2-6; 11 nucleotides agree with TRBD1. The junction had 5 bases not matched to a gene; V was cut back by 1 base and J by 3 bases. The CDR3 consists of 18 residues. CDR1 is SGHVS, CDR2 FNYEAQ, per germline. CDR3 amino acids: CASSLGTGGRDGANVLTF. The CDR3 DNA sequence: TGTGCCAGCAGCTTAGGGACAGGGGGCCGGGATGGGGCCAACGTCCTGACTTTC.

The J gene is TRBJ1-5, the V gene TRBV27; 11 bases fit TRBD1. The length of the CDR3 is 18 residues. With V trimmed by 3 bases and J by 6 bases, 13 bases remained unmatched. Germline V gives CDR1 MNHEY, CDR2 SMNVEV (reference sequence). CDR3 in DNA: TGTGCCAGCAGTTTCCGGGGGACAGGGGGGTTTTCAGGTCAGCCCCAGCATTTT. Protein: CASSFRGTGGFSGQPQHF.

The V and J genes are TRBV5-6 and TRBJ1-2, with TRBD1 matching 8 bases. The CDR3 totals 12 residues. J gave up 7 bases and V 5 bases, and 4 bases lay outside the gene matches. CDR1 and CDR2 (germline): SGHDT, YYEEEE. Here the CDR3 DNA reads TGTGCCAGCAGTTTGACAGGGGCTGGCTACACCTTC. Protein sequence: CASSLTGAGYTF.

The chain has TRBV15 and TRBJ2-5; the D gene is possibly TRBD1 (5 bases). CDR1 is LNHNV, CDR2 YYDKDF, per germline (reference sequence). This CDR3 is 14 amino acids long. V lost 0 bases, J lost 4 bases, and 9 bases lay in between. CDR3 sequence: CATSREHRLETQYF. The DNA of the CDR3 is TGTGCCACCAGCAGAGAACACAGGTTAGAGACCCAGTACTTC. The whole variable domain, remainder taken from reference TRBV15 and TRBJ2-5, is DAMVIQNPRYQVTQFGKPVTLSCSQTLNHNVMYWYQQKSSQAPKLLFHYYDKDFNNEADTPDNFQSRRPNTSFCFLDIRSPGLGDTAMYLCATSREHRLETQYFGPGTRLLVL.

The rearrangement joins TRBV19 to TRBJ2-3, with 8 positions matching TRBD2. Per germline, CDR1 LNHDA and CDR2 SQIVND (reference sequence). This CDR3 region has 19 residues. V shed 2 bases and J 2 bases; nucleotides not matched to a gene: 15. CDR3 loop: CASSITSGGPFKTTDTQYF. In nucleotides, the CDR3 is TGTGCCAGTAGTATAACGAGCGGGGGACCCTTTAAAACCACAGATACGCAGTATTTT.

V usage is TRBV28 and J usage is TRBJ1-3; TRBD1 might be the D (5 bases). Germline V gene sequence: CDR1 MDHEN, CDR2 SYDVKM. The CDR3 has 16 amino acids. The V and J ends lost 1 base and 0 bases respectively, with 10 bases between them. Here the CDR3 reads CASSLLGGGSGNTIYF. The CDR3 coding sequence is TGTGCCAGCAGTTTATTGGGGGGGGGCTCTGGAAACACCATATATTTT.

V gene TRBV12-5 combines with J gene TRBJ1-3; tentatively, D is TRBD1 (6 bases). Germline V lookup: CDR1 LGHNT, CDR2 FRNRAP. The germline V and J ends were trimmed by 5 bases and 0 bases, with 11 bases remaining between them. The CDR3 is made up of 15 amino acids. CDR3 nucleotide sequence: TGTGCTAGTGGTGGGGACATTAACTCTGGAAACACCATATATTTT. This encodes CASGGDINSGNTIYF.

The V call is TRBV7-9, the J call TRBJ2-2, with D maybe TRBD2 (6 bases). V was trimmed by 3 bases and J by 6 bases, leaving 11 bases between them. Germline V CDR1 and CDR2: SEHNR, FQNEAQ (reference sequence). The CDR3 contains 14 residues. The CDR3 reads CASSFWRGSGELFF. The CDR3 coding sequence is TGTGCCAGCAGCTTTTGGAGGGGCTCCGGGGAGCTGTTTTTT.

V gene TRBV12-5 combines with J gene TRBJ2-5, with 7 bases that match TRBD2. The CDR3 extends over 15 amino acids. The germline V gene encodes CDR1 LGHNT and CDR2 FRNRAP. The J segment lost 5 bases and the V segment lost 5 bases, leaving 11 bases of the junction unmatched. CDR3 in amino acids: CASGPLCGSRETQYF. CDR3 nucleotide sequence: TGTGCTAGTGGTCCTCTTTGCGGGAGCAGGGAGACCCAGTACTTC.

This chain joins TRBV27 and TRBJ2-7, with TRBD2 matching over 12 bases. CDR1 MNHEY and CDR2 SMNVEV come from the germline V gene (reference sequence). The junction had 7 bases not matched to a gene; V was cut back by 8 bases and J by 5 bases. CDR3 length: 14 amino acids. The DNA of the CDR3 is TGTGCCAGCCGTCTAGCGGGAGGGATCCACGAGCAGTACTTC. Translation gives CASRLAGGIHEQYF.

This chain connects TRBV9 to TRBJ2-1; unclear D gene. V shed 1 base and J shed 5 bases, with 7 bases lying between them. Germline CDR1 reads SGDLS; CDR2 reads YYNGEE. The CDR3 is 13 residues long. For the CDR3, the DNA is TGTGCCAGCAGCGTATCCGGTGACAATGAGCAGTTCTTC. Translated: CASSVSGDNEQFF.

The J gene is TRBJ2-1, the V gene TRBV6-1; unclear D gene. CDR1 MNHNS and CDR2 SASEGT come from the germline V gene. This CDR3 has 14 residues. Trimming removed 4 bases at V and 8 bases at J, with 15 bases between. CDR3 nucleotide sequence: TGTGCCAGCAGTGGACGGGTCCCTTTGGATGAGCAGTTCTTC. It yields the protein CASSGRVPLDEQFF.

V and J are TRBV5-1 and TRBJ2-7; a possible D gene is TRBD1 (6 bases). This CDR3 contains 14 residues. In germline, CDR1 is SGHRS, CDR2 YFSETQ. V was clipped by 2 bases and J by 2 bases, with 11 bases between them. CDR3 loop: CASSFRGKAYEQYF. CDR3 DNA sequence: TGCGCCAGCAGCTTTAGGGGGAAAGCCTACGAGCAGTACTTC.

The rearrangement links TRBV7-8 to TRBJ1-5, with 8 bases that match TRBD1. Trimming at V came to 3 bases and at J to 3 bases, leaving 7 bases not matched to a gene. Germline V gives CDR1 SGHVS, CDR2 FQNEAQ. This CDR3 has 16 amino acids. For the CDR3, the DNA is TGTGCCAGCAGCTTCTTCGGGACAGGCATCAATCAGCCCCAGCATTTT. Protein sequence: CASSFFGTGINQPQHF.